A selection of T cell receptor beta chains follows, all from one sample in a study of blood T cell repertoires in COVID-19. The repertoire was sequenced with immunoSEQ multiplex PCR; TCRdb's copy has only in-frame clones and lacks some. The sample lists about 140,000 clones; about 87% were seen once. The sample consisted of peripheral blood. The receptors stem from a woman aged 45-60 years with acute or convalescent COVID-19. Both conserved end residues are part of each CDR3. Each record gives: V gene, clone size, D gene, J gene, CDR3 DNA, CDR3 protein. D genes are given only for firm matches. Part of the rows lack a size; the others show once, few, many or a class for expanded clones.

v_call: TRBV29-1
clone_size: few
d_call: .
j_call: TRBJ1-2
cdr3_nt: TGCAGCGCAATCAAGCAGGAAGCTAACTATGGCTACACCTTC
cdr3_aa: CSAIKQEANYGYTF

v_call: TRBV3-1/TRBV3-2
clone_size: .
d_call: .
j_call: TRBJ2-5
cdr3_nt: TGTGCCAGCAGTTTCCAGGGGAGCGAGACCCAGTACTTC
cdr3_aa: CASSFQGSETQYF

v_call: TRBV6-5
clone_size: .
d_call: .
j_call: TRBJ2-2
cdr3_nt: TGTGCCAGCAGTTCAAACACCGGGGAGCTGTTTTTT
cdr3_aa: CASSSNTGELFF

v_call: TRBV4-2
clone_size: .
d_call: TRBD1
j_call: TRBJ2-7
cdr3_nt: TGTGCCAGCAGCCAAGCCCGGGACAGGGGTTACGAGCAGTACTTC
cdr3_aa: CASSQARDRGYEQYF

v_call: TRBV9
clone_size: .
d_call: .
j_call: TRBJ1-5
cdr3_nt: TGTGCCAGCAGCGTAGATGGGGGGAATCAGCCCCAGCATTTT
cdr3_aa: CASSVDGGNQPQHF

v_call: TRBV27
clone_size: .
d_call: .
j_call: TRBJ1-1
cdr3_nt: TGTGCCAGCAACCCACCGGGAATTAACACTGAAGCTTTCTTT
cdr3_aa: CASNPPGINTEAFF

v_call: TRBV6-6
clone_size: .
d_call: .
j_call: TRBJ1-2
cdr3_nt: TGTGCCAGCAGTTACTCGAGCTCCAGGGATGGGTATGGCTACACCTTC
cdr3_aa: CASSYSSSRDGYGYTF

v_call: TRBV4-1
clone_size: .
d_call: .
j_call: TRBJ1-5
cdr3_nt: TGCGCCAGCAGCCAAGAATATCAGAATCAGCCCCAGCATTTT
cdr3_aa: CASSQEYQNQPQHF

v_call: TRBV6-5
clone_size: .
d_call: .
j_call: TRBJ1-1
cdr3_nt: TGTGCCAGCAGTTTCGGACCCAACGGGGACACTGAAGCTTTCTTT
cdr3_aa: CASSFGPNGDTEAFF

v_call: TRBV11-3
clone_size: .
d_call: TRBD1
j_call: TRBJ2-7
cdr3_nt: TGTGCCAGCAGCTTAAGTGACAGGGCCTCCGAGCAGTACTTC
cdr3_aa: CASSLSDRASEQYF

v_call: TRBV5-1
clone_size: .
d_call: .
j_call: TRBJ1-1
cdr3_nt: TGCGCCAGCAGCTCTACGACAGGGAACACTGAAGCTTTCTTT
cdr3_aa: CASSSTTGNTEAFF

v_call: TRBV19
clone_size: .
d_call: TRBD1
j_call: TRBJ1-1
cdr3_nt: TGTGCCAGTGACCCCGGACAGGGAACTGAAGCTTTCTTT
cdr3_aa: CASDPGQGTEAFF

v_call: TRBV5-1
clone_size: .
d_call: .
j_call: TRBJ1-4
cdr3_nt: TGCGCCAGCAGCTTGGGGCCTTCTGCAACTAATGAAAAACTGTTTTTT
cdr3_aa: CASSLGPSATNEKLFF

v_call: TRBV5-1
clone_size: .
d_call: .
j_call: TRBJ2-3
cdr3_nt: TGCGCCAGCAGCTCAGGGGAAATAACAGATACGCAGTATTTT
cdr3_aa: CASSSGEITDTQYF

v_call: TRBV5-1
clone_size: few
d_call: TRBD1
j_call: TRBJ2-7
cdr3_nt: TGCGCCAGCAGCTTTAAACAGGGGACGTCCTACGAGCAGTACTTC
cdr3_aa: CASSFKQGTSYEQYF

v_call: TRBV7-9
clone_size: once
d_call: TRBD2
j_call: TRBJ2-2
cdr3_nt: TGTGCCAGCAGCGCCCCAAGGGCTAGCGGGAGGGTCACCGGGGAGCTGTTTTTT
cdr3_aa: CASSAPRASGRVTGELFF

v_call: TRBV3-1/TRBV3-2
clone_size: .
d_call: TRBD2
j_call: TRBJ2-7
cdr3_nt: TGTGCCAGCAGCCTCTTTCGGGGGGGCTACGAGCAGTACTTC
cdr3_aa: CASSLFRGGYEQYF

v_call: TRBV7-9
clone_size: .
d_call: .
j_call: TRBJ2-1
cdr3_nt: TGTGCCAGCAGCTCACCCGACAGGTACAATGAGCAGTTCTTC
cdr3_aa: CASSSPDRYNEQFF

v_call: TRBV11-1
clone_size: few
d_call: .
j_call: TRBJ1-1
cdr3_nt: TGTGCCAGCAGCTTAGCGGGGAGGAGCACTGAAGCTTTCTTT
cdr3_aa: CASSLAGRSTEAFF

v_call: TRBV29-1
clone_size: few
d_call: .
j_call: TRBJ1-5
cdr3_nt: TGCAGCGTTGAAGTGGCCCAGGGAGGGCAGCCCCAGCATTTT
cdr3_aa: CSVEVAQGGQPQHF

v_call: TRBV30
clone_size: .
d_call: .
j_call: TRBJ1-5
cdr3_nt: TGTGCCTGGAGTGAGTTTGCGGGGAACCAGCCCCAGCATTTT
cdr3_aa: CAWSEFAGNQPQHF

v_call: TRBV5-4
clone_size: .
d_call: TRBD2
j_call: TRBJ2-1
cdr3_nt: TGTGCCAGCAGCCCCAGACTAGCGGGAGTGGACAATGAGCAGTTCTTC
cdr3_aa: CASSPRLAGVDNEQFF

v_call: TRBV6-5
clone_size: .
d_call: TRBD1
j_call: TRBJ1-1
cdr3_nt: TGTGCCAGCAGCTACCTCGTAGCAGGGGGCAAAACTGAAGCTTTCTTT
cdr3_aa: CASSYLVAGGKTEAFF

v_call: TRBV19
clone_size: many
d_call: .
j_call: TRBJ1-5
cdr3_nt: TGTGCCAGCACTAGGACTCAAAATCAGCCCCAGCATTTT
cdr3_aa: CASTRTQNQPQHF

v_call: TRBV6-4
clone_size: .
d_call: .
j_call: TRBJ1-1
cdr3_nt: TGTGCCAGCAGTACGGGGGGCACTGAAGCTTTCTTT
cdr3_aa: CASSTGGTEAFF

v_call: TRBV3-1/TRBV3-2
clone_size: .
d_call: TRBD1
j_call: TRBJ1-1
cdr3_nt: TGTGCCAGCAGCCAGTCGACAGGGTTCACTGAAGCTTTCTTT
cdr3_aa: CASSQSTGFTEAFF

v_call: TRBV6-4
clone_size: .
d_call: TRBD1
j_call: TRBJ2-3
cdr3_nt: TGTGCCAGCAGTGAAACAGGGGCGGATACGCAGTATTTT
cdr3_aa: CASSETGADTQYF

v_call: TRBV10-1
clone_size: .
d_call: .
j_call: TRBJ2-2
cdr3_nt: TGCGCCAGCAGTGAGAATAGGGGGGGCACCGGGGAGCTGTTTTTT
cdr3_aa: CASSENRGGTGELFF

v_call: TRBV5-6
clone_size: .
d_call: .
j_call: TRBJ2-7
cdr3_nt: TGTGCCAGCAGCTTGGGAGTCCGACAGGTGGCTTCCTACGAGCAGTACTTC
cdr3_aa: CASSLGVRQVASYEQYF

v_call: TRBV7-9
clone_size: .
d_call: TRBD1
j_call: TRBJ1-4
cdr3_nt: TGTGCCAGCAGCCGTCCCGGGACAGGGAAATTGGTTGAAAAACTGTTTTTT
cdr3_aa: CASSRPGTGKLVEKLFF

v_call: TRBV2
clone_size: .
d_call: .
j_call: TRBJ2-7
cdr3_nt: TGTGCCAGCAGTGAGGGGGGACCCCTCTCCTACGAGCAGTACTTC
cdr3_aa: CASSEGGPLSYEQYF

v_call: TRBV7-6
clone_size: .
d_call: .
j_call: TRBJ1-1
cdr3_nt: TGTGCCAGCAGCTTAGAAGGGGCAGGGAACACTGAAGCTTTCTTT
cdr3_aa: CASSLEGAGNTEAFF

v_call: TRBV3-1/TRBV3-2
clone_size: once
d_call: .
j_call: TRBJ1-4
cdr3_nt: TGTGCCAGCAGCCAAGTAGCAACTAATGAAAAACTGTTTTTT
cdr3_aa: CASSQVATNEKLFF

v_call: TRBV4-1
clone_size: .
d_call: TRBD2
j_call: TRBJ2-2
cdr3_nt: TGCGCCAGCAGCCGCGGACTAGCGGGGACGAACACCGGGGAGCTGTTTTTT
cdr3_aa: CASSRGLAGTNTGELFF